This T cell receptor (beta chain) was obtained from a study of T cells in Graves' hyperthyroidism and ophthalmopathy. Overall study: Before treatment of any kind, peripheral blood was taken at initial diagnosis.

This clonotype was counted many times. V was trimmed by 1 base and J by 3 bases, leaving 10 bases between them. The CDR3 covers 14 residues. Germline-derived CDR1 and CDR2 are MNHNY and SVGAGI (reference sequence). Stability of Graves' hyperthyroidism was defined as absent ophthalmopathy progression within 18 months. Those patients with uncontrolled infection, other autoimmune disease, pregnancy or lactation were excluded. Every diagnosis used clinical symptoms, serum thyroxine and TRAb, thyroid ultrasound and orbital computed tomography. RNA transcripts served as the template for amplifying TCR beta CDR3 regions. Primed by the HTBI set, a first-round RT-PCR was run on the TCR CDR3. A single record per CDR3 protein comes from TCRdb applying MiXCR to the multiplex PCR reads. Here the sample spans about 300,000 distinct CDR3 sequences, around 15% being singletons.

This chain uses TRBV6-6 with TRBJ2-7; a weak D match, TRBD2 (5 bases). Sequences were obtained from blood. This TCR was sampled from a woman aged 40 to 50 with Graves' hyperthyroidism. CDR3: CASSYFSSSYEQYF. CDR3 nucleotides: TGTGCCAGCAGTTACTTTTCTAGCAGCTACGAGCAGTACTTC.